Included here is one TCR beta chain sequence, with context. In TCRdb, the 5' RACE reads were re-called with MiXCR into one record per CDR3 protein. The repertoire holds a few hundred thousand distinct CDR3 sequences, about 24% seen once, with about 2.7% in the top ten. The germline V and J ends were trimmed by 5 bases and 5 bases, with 13 bases remaining between them. Looked up from germline, CDR1 is SQVTM and CDR2 is ANQGSEA. This CDR3 comprises 13 residues. The data derive from a study of identical twins. These data are also associated with another study on T cells expressing NK-cell markers.

Sequences were obtained from CD4+ T cells sorted from blood. The V and J genes are TRBV29-1 and TRBJ2-1; D remains unclear. This clonotype was obtained from a woman under 30 in good health. The CDR3 coding sequence is TGCAGCGTTAACCGGCAGTTTAACAATGAGCAGTTCTTC. As protein: CSVNRQFNNEQFF.